A selection of T cell receptor beta chains follows, all from one sample in a study of PD-1 blockade in classical Hodgkin lymphoma. Clones were read by immunoSEQ multiplex PCR, and TCRdb kept only the in-frame ones, dropping some. The sample has tens of thousands of clones, 87% seen once. This material consisted of peripheral blood mononuclear cells (PBMCs), taken before the fourth cycle of nivolumab. These TCRs come from a human donor with classical Hodgkin lymphoma. CDR3s leave out the opening cysteine and the closing phenylalanine or tryptophan. Each record gives: V gene, CDR3 length, J gene, CDR3 protein.

V: TRBV6-6
length: 10
J: TRBJ2-7
CDR3: ASSLRDYEQY

V: TRBV30
length: 12
J: TRBJ2-7
CDR3: AWRGIRGAHEQY

V: TRBV4-1
length: 11
J: TRBJ1-1
CDR3: ASSHWDSPEAF

V: TRBV5-1
length: 14
J: TRBJ2-2
CDR3: ASSPLQGSGTGELF

V: TRBV6-5
length: 13
J: TRBJ2-6
CDR3: ASSYQGSGANVLT

V: TRBV7-2
length: 13
J: TRBJ2-7
CDR3: ASSFSGTPSYEQY

V: TRBV6-6
length: 14
J: TRBJ2-3
CDR3: ASRTNSGGGTDTQY

V: TRBV4-1
length: 11
J: TRBJ1-1
CDR3: ASSLRDVTEAF

V: TRBV4-1
length: 14
J: TRBJ1-2
CDR3: ASSQERSGRDYGYT

V: TRBV25-1
length: 12
J: TRBJ2-4
CDR3: ASSDTLAKNIQY

V: TRBV5-1
length: 12
J: TRBJ2-1
CDR3: ASSLEGNYNEQF

V: TRBV5-5
length: 13
J: TRBJ2-7
CDR3: ASSLVRGQVYEQY

V: TRBV6-5
length: 11
J: TRBJ1-2
CDR3: ASSYPGSYGYT

V: TRBV5-1
length: 11
J: TRBJ2-2
CDR3: ASSIQGVGELF

V: TRBV5-1
length: 13
J: TRBJ2-6
CDR3: ASRDFNAGANVLT

V: TRBV7-9
length: 13
J: TRBJ2-7
CDR3: ASSLEGLTIYEQY

V: TRBV5-1
length: 16
J: TRBJ2-5
CDR3: ASSAPGWDRGLRETQY

V: TRBV6-5
length: 13
J: TRBJ2-7
CDR3: ASRPSGTVAYEQY

V: TRBV7-9
length: 10
J: TRBJ1-1
CDR3: ASSFGSGEAF

V: TRBV11-2
length: 15
J: TRBJ2-5
CDR3: ASSRGQLGTRDETQY

V: TRBV28
length: 12
J: TRBJ1-1
CDR3: ASSFQGGNTEAF

V: TRBV30
length: 12
J: TRBJ2-6
CDR3: AREPDSGANVLT

V: TRBV28
length: 12
J: TRBJ1-1
CDR3: ASSLPPGNTEAF

V: TRBV28
length: 9
J: TRBJ2-1
CDR3: ASSLSNEQF

V: TRBV28
length: 14
J: TRBJ2-4
CDR3: ASSLPDAPAKNIQY

V: TRBV11-2
length: 13
J: TRBJ2-1
CDR3: ASSLVQGSYNEQF

V: TRBV1
length: 13
J: TRBJ1-3
CDR3: TSSHGQYSGNTIY

V: TRBV5-1
length: 13
J: TRBJ2-3
CDR3: ASSLEGTSSDTQY

V: TRBV6-6
length: 9
J: TRBJ1-3
CDR3: ASSYGNTIY

V: TRBV9
length: 11
J: TRBJ2-5
CDR3: ASSVPGSETQY

V: TRBV5-1
length: 13
J: TRBJ1-2
CDR3: ASSLQGGSLHGYT

V: TRBV6-5
length: 13
J: TRBJ2-2
CDR3: ASSYWRGNTGELF

V: TRBV5-1
length: 13
J: TRBJ2-2
CDR3: ASSLATMATGELF

V: TRBV19
length: 12
J: TRBJ1-6
CDR3: ASSLGSGDSPLH

V: TRBV7-3
length: 12
J: TRBJ2-3
CDR3: ASSLGGRADTQY

V: TRBV5-1
length: 13
J: TRBJ2-6
CDR3: ASYREPSGANVLT

V: TRBV5-1
length: 13
J: TRBJ1-4
CDR3: ASSLTGGVGEKLF

V: TRBV5-1
length: 13
J: TRBJ1-2
CDR3: ASSSEGQIGGGYT

V: TRBV9
length: 12
J: TRBJ2-7
CDR3: ASSVRERGYEQY

V: TRBV5-1
length: 12
J: TRBJ2-1
CDR3: ASSGGDGANEQF

V: TRBV28
length: 12
J: TRBJ2-3
CDR3: ASSLPRGADTQY

V: TRBV6-5
length: 12
J: TRBJ1-4
CDR3: ASSITGSNEKLF

V: TRBV5-1
length: 14
J: TRBJ2-3
CDR3: ASSLGAGAATDTQY

V: TRBV7-9
length: 11
J: TRBJ1-2
CDR3: ASSLRGSYGYT

V: TRBV5-1
length: 15
J: TRBJ1-1
CDR3: ASSWGVQRQEWTEAF

V: TRBV12-5
length: 14
J: TRBJ1-6
CDR3: ASGLLGGRLNSPLH

V: TRBV5-1
length: 14
J: TRBJ1-2
CDR3: ASSAGGLGTLGGYT

V: TRBV4-1
length: 14
J: TRBJ1-2
CDR3: ASSQAGGEISYGYT

V: TRBV7-9
length: 10
J: TRBJ2-3
CDR3: ASSPGTDTQY

V: TRBV19
length: 13
J: TRBJ2-2
CDR3: ASSPGLAGTGELF

V: TRBV20-1
length: 9
J: TRBJ1-2
CDR3: SAAQLDGYT